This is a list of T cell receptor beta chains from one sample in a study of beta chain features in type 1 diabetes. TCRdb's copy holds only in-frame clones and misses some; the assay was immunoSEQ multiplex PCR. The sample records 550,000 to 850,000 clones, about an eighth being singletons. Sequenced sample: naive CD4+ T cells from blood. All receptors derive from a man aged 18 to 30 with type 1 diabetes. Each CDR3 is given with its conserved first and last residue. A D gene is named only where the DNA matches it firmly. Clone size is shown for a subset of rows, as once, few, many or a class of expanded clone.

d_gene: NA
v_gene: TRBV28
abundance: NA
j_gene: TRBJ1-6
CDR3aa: CASSLADSPLHF
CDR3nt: TGTGCCAGCAGTTTAGCTGATTCACCCCTCCACTTT

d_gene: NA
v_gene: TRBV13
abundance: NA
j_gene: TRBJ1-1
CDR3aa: CASSQPTRGNTEAFF
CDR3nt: TGTGCCAGCAGCCAACCGACCCGGGGGAACACTGAAGCTTTCTTT

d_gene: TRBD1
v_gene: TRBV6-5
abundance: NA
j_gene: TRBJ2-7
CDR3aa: CAVQGARYEQYF
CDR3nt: TGTGCCGTACAGGGGGCGCGGTACGAGCAGTACTTC

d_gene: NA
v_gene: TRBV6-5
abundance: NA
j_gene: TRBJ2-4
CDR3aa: CASNPTGKNIQYF
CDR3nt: TGTGCCAGCAACCCGACAGGAAAAAACATTCAGTACTTC

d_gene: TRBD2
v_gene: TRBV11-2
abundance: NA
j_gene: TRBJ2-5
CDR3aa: CASSLAWEGKTQYF
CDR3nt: TGTGCCAGCAGCTTAGCCTGGGAGGGGAAGACCCAGTACTTC

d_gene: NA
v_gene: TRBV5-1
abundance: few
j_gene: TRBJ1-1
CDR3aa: CASSLTQGPTEAFF
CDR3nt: TGCGCCAGCAGCTTGACCCAGGGGCCCACTGAAGCTTTCTTT

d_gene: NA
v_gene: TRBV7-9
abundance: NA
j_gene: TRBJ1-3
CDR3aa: CASGYLDLNTIYF
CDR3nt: TGTGCCAGCGGTTACCTCGACCTCAACACCATATATTTT

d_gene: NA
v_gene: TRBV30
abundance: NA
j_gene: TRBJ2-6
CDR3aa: CAWRPPTGSGANVLTF
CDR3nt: TGTGCCTGGAGGCCCCCAACGGGCTCTGGGGCCAACGTCCTGACTTTC

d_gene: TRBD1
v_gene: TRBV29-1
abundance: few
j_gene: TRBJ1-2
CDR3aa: CSFDRTGEGYGYTF
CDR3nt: TGCAGCTTCGACCGGACAGGGGAGGGCTATGGCTACACCTTC

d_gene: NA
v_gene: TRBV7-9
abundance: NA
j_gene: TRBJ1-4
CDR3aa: CASTQTATNEKLFF
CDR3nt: TGTGCCAGCACCCAGACAGCAACTAATGAAAAACTGTTTTTT

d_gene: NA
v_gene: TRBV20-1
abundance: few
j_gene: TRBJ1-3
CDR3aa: CSAYSGNTIYF
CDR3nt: TGCAGTGCCTACTCTGGAAACACCATATATTTT

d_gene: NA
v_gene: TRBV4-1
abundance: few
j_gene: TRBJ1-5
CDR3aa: CASSQAGAGQDSNQPQHF
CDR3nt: TGCGCCAGCAGCCAAGCCGGGGCAGGGCAAGATAGCAATCAGCCCCAGCATTTT

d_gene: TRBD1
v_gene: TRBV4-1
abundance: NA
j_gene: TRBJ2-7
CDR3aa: CASSRRTGGEQYF
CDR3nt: TGCGCCAGCAGCCGACGGACAGGGGGCGAGCAGTACTTC

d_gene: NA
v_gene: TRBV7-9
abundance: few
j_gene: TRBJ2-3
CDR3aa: CASSLLGSTDTQYF
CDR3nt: TGTGCCAGCAGCCTTCTCGGAAGCACAGATACGCAGTATTTT

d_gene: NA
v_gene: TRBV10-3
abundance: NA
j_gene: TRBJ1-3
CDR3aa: CAISRDLSSGNTIYF
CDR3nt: TGTGCCATCAGTAGGGACTTGAGCTCTGGAAACACCATATATTTT

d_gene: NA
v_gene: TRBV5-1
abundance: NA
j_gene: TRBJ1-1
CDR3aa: CASRTVNTEAFF
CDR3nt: TGCGCCAGCAGGACGGTTAACACTGAAGCTTTCTTT

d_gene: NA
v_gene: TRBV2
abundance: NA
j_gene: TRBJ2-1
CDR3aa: CASSQPGAYNEQFF
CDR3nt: TGTGCCAGCTCCCAACCAGGGGCCTACAATGAGCAGTTCTTC

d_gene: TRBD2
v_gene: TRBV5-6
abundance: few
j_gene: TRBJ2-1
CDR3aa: CASSMLSGGNSYNEQFF
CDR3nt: TGTGCCAGCAGCATGCTGAGCGGGGGTAACTCCTACAATGAGCAGTTCTTC

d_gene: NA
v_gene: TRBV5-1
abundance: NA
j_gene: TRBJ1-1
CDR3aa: CASSPAGAKGTEAFF
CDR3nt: TGCGCCAGCAGCCCAGCTGGGGCTAAGGGGACTGAAGCTTTCTTT

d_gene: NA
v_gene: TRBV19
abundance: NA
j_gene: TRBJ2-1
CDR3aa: CASSFVPGPDNEQFF
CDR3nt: TGTGCCAGTAGTTTCGTCCCGGGACCAGACAATGAGCAGTTCTTC

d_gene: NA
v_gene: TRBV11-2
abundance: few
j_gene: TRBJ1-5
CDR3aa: CASATGLRNQPQHF
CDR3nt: TGTGCCAGCGCAACAGGGCTCCGCAATCAGCCCCAGCATTTT

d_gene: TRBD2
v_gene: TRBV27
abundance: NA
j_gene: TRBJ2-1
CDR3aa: CASSLGLAGFNEQFF
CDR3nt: TGTGCCAGCAGTCTGGGACTAGCGGGATTCAATGAGCAGTTCTTC

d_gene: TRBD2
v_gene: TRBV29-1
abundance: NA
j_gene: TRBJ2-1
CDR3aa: CSVDRRLAENEQFF
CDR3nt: TGCAGCGTTGACCGCAGACTAGCGGAGAATGAGCAGTTCTTC

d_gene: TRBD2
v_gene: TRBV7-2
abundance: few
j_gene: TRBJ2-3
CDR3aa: CASSLGLAGPSTDTQYF
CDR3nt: TGTGCCAGCAGCTTGGGACTAGCGGGGCCAAGCACAGATACGCAGTATTTT

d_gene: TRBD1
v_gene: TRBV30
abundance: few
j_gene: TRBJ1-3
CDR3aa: CAWGQAGNTIYF
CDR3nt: TGTGCCTGGGGACAGGCGGGAAACACCATATATTTT

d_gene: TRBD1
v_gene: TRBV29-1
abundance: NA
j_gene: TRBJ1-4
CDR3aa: CSVEASGTGGEKLFF
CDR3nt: TGCAGCGTTGAAGCCTCCGGGACAGGGGGTGAAAAACTGTTTTTT

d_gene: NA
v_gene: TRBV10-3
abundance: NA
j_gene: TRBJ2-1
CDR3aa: CAISLLDDNEQFF
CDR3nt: TGTGCCATCAGCCTCCTTGATGACAATGAGCAGTTCTTC

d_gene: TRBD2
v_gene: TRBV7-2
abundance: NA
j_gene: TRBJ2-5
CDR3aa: CASSTGTTQETQYF
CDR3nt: TGTGCCAGCAGCACCGGGACTACCCAAGAGACCCAGTACTTC

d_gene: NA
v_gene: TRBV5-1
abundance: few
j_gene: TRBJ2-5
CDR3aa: CASSLRTEGETQYF
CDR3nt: TGCGCCAGCAGCCTCCGGACAGAGGGAGAGACCCAGTACTTC

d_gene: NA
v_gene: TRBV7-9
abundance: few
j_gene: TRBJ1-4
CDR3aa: CASSFTGEEKLFF
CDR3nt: TGTGCCAGCAGCTTCACGGGTGAAGAAAAACTGTTTTTT

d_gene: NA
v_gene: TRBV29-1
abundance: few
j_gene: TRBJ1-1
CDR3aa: CSVIGRGTEAFF
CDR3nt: TGCAGCGTCATAGGAAGAGGGACTGAAGCTTTCTTT

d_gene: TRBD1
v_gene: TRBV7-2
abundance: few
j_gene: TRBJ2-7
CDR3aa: CFKWDRGTYGEQYF
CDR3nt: TGCTTCAAATGGGACAGAGGCACCTACGGTGAGCAGTACTTC

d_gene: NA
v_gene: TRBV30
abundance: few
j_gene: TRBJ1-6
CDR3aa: CACRLWGRPNSPLHF
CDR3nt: TGTGCCTGCCGGCTATGGGGGCGACCAAATTCACCCCTCCACTTT

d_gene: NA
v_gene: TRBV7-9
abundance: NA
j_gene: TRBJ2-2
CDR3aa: CASSLGPGLTGELFF
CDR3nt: TGTGCCAGCAGCTTAGGCCCAGGGTTGACCGGGGAGCTGTTTTTT

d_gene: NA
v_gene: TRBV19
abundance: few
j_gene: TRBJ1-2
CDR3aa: CASSPRDYGYTF
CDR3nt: TGTGCCAGTAGTCCCCGGGACTATGGCTACACCTTC

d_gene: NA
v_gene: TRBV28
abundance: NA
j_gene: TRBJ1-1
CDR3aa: CASRNTEAFF
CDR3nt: TGTGCCAGCAGGAACACTGAAGCTTTCTTT

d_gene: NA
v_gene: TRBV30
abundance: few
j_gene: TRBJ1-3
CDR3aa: CAWSAGAGNTIYF
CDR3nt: TGTGCCTGGAGTGCGGGGGCTGGAAACACCATATATTTT

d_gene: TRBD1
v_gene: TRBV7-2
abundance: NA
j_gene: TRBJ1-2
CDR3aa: CASRAWDSKHLNYGYTF
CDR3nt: TGTGCCAGCCGAGCATGGGACAGCAAACACCTTAACTATGGCTACACCTTC

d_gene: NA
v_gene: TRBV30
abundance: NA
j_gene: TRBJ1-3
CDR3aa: CAWSVVSGNTIYF
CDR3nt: TGTGCCTGGAGTGTAGTCTCTGGAAACACCATATATTTT

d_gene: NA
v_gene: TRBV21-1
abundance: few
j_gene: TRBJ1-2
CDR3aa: CASSKGTAPYGYTF
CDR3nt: TGTGCCAGCAGCAAAGGTACAGCGCCGTATGGCTACACCTTC

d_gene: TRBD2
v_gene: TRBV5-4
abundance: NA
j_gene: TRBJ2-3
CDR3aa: CASSHSGGTDTQYF
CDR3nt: TGTGCCAGCAGCCATAGCGGGGGCACAGATACGCAGTATTTT

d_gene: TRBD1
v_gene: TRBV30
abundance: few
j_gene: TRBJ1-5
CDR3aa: CAWSVQDRTDQPQHF
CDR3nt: TGTGCCTGGAGTGTACAGGACAGGACGGATCAGCCCCAGCATTTT

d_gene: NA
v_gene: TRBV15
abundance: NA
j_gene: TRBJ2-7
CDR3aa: CATSRDRDKYEQYF
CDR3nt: TGTGCCACCAGCAGAGATAGGGACAAGTACGAGCAGTACTTC

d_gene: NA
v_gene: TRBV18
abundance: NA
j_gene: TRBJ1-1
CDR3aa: CASSRGQGDAEAFF
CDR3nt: TGTGCCAGCTCACGCGGGCAGGGTGATGCTGAAGCTTTCTTT

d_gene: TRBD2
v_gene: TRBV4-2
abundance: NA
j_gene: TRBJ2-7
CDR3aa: CASSQEGAGGPYEQYF
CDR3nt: TGTGCCAGCAGCCAAGAAGGGGCGGGGGGACCCTACGAGCAGTACTTC

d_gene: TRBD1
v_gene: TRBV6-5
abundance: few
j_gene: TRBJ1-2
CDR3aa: CASSYSPGDRGDGYTF
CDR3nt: TGTGCCAGCAGTTACTCCCCGGGGGACAGGGGGGATGGCTACACCTTC

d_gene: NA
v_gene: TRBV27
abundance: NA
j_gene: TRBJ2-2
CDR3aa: CASSLLDTGELFF
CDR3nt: TGTGCCAGCAGTTTGTTGGACACCGGGGAGCTGTTTTTT

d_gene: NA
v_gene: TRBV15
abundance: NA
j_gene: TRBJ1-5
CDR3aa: CATSREIIVQPQHF
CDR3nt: TGTGCCACCAGCAGAGAAATCATCGTTCAGCCCCAGCATTTT

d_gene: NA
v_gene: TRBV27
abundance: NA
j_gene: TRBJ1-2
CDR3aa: CASSRIQGSHGYTF
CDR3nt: TGTGCCAGCAGTCGTATTCAGGGATCTCATGGCTACACCTTC

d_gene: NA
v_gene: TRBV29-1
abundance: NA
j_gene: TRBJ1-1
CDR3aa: CSVDRQGYFEAFF
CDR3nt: TGCAGCGTTGATAGGCAGGGGTATTTTGAAGCTTTCTTT